The clone carrying this T cell receptor (beta chain) was observed many times. This entry belongs to a study of T-cell reconstitution after alpha-beta-depleted transplantation in children. Molecular barcoding with unique molecular identifiers was used for the TCRbeta library. TCRdb reprocessed the PCR reads via MiXCR and lists one record per CDR3 protein. The top ten clones hold 6.2% of a sample with over 200,000 distinct CDR3 sequences, roughly 10% of them seen once. V was cut by 4 bases and J by 0 bases, with 13 bases left in between. This CDR3 spans 16 amino acids. Germline V gene sequence: CDR1 LGHDT, CDR2 YNNKEL (reference sequence).

The rearrangement uses TRBV3-1 and TRBJ1-3; unclear D gene. Specimen: PBMCs from the stem cell graft donor, collected from the stem cell graft. This receptor was taken from a human donor who donated a stem cell graft to a child with acute lymphoblastic leukemia. As DNA, the CDR3 is TGTGCCAGCAGCCTGGGTCGCTCTGGCTCTGGAAACACCATATATTTT. Protein product: CASSLGRSGSGNTIYF. The entire variable domain, with the rest obtained from reference TRBV3-1 and TRBJ1-3, is as follows: DTAVSQTPKYLVTQMGNDKSIKCEQNLGHDTMYWYKQDSKKFLKIMFSYNNKELIINETVPNRFSPKSPDKAHLNLHINSLELGDSAVYFCASSLGRSGSGNTIYFGEGSWLTVV.